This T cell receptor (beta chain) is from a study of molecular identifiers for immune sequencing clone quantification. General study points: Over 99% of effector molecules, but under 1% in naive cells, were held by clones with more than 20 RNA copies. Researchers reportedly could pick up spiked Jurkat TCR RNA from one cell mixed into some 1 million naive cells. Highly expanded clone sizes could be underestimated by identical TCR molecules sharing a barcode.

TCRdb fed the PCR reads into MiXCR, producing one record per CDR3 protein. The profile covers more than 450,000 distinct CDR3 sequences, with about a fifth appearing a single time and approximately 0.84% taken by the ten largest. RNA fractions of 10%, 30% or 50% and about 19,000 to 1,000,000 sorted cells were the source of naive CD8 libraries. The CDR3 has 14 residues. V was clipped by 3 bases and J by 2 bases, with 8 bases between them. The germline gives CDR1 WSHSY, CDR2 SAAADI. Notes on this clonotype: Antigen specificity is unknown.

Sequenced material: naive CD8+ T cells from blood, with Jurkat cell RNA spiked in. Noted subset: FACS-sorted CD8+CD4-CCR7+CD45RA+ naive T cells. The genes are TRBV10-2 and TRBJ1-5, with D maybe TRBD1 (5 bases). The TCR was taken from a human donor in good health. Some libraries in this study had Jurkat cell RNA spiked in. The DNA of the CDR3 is TGCGCCAGCAGTGAATCGGGGGGCAATCAGCCCCAGCATTTT. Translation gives CASSESGGNQPQHF.